Below, one TCR beta chain is given with its context. This clonotype occurred a few times. Its antigen target is currently unknown. Per-nucleotide qualities are absent, and no much larger clonotype sits a single base away. This entry is derived from a study of response to subunit inactivated influenza vaccine (dated by TCRdb to the late 2010s). For context, the study as a whole: To follow how T cells responded to a trivalent subunit inactivated influenza vaccine, the researchers relied on deep quantitative profiling of the T cell receptor repertoire. The full study reports these points: It was suggested by the authors that each seasonal influenza vaccination may recruit only a limited number of new T cells.

Preparation of the library involved RT-PCR. Sequencing instrument: Illumina HiSeq 2500. TCRdb reworked the public reads: Q25 trimming with fastp, MiXCR clone assembly, productive beta chains retained. Rows with a matching CDR3 protein are joined into one entry that keeps the most common DNA and genes. The sample table holds about 570,000 distinct CDR3 sequences, of which around 10% were seen once. The top ten constitute roughly 11% of the sample. This sample was shared with a second study, whose subject was T cells expressing NK-cell markers. As that second paper reports: TCR beta cDNA libraries were made by 5'RACE template switching that added a universal primer site and unique molecular identifiers. Eight or nine donors provided sorted CD3+CD56+NKG2C+, CD3+CD56+NKG2C- and CD3+CD56-NKG2C+ T-cell subsets, whose TCR beta-chain repertoires were profiled. Of the eight sequenced donors, seven were found to be HCMV-seropositive and one was found to be HCMV-seronegative. In several experiments an anti-gammadeltaTCR antibody was added to restrict sorting to alphabetaTCR-expressing T cells. For six donors, the dominant CD3+CD56+NKG2C+ clonotypes were among the top 10 CD8+ clonotypes and accounted for about 1.0-7.5% of CD8+ T cells. Those dominant clonotypes were again the most abundant among CD3+CD56-NKG2C+ cells in four donors, at about 28.3-60.1%. It remained unclear whether the expanded NKG2C-expressing T cell clones were specific for HCMV antigens. Randomly selected healthy volunteers, three men and five women, were used as the eight sequenced donors. To determine HCMV serostatus, a commercial ELISA kit was used to detect HCMV-specific IgG in serum. Peripheral blood mononuclear cells were isolated from blood by Ficoll density gradient centrifugation. Bulk peripheral blood T-cell repertoires were additionally sequenced from unsorted PBMC for about six donors. Priming for cDNA synthesis came from the TCR beta constant segment, and two successive PCR amplification steps followed. Illumina HiSeq 2000/2500, MiSeq or NextSeq was used to sequence libraries as 2 x 150 bp reads. MIGEC handled demultiplexing of the reads and grouping by UMI, while MiTCR was used to assemble and quantify clonotypes. To remove erroneous sequences, TCR cDNA sequences were retained only when supported by two or more reads. The tcR package was used for downstream repertoire analysis, and clonotypes were matched across fractions by CDR3 nucleotide sequence plus V segment. VDJmatch was used to annotate antigen specificity against VDJdb, with one amino acid substitution in CDR3 permitted.

Specimen: PBMCs from blood, collected on the day of vaccination. The receptor comes from a man aged 45-60 years who received an inactivated influenza vaccine. Donor details come from another sample of the same person, matched by shared clones.

The nucleotides read TGTGCCAGCAAAACGGGAGCTACGGGGGAAAAACTGTTTTTT. This sequence encodes CASKTGATGEKLFF. The chain is encoded by TRBV12-3 or TRBV12-4 joined to TRBJ1-4, with the identity of the D gene unclear. There are 14 amino acids in the CDR3, from cysteine to phenylalanine inclusive. Only the CDR3 portion is preserved as DNA: 42 bases, with reading frame beginning at the first base. Trimming at the junction amounts to 7 bases on V and 8 bases on J, and the germline ends lie 17 bases apart.